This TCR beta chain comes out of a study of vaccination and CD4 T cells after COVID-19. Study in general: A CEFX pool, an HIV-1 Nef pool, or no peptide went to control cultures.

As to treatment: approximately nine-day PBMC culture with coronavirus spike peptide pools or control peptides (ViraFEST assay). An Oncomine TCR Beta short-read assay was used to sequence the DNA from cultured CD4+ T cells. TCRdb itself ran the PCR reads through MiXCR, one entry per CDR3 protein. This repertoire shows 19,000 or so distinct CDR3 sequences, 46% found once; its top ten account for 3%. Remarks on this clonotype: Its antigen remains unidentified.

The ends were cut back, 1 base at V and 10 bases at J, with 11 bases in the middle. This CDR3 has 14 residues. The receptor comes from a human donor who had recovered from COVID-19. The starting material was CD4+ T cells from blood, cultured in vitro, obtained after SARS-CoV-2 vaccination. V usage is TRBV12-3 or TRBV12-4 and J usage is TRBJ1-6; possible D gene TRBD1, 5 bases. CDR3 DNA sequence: TGTGCCAGCAGTTTAGATAACGGGGGATCACCCCTCCACTTT. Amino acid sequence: CASSLDNGGSPLHF.